This TCR beta chain was obtained from a study of blood T cell repertoires in COVID-19. Study summary: The origin of the acute and convalescent COVID-19 samples was the United States, Italy and Spain.

Trimming shortened V by 4 bases and J by 3 bases, and 14 bases separated the two germline ends. The V gene's germline CDR1 is MNHEY and CDR2 SVGAGI. The length of the CDR3 is 15 residues. Data came from immunoSEQ multiplex PCR; TCRdb stores just in-frame clones and leaves some out. The sample shows approximately 63,000 clones, roughly 87% of them seen only once. This TCR derives from a man aged 80 or over in a cohort sampled during active COVID-19. Material: peripheral blood. The rearrangement joins TRBV6-5 to TRBJ2-3, with D perhaps TRBD1 (6 bases). CDR3 coding DNA: TGTGCCAGCAGTTCTAACAGGGTTCGGACAGATACGCAGTATTTT. Translated, it gives CASSSNRVRTDTQYF.